This T cell receptor (beta chain) stems from a study of CXCR3-negative and CXCR3-positive naive CD8 T cells. Germline V gene lookup returns CDR1 SGHRS and CDR2 YFSETQ. The CDR3 runs to 15 residues. With regard to this clonotype: Its matching antigen is unknown.

Study results and limitations: Both naive subsets carried similar amounts of surface CD5, so TCR strength was inferred from TRB CDR3 properties. Naive cells with CXCR3 showed TRB CDR3s that were more hydrophobic than those in CXCR3-negative naive cells.

UMI-labeled TRB cDNA libraries were prepared by 5' RACE. One entry per CDR3 protein, without DNA, is what TCRdb gives after re-calling the 5' RACE reads. The repertoire table contains roughly 130,000 distinct CDR3 sequences. The chain joins TRBV5-1 to TRBJ1-1; the D gene TCRdb calls, TRBD1, cannot be checked with no DNA. Material for sequencing was naive CXCR3+ CD8+ T cells from blood. Subset given: CD45RO-CCR7+CD27+CD95- naive CD8+ T cells expressing CXCR3 (TNR3+). This sequence was found in a human donor in good health. Some clones in this sample may be carry-over from other donors' samples. CDR3 amino acids: CASRAGTEQNTEAFF.